What follows describes a single T cell receptor (beta chain). The target antigen is unknown. The CDR3 runs to 15 residues. Trimming took off 0 bases at V and 2 bases at J, with 10 bases between the two ends. CDR1 is MNHNY, CDR2 SVGAGI, per germline (reference sequence). People who had autoimmune disease history or systemic immunosuppression were excluded. This record comes from a study of OX40 agonist ivuxolimab in advanced cancers. The wider study: From 23 to 79 years was the age range, with a mean of around 60 years, and about 83% were male.

Only in-frame clones appear in the TCRdb table, and some are missing; sequencing was by immunoSEQ multiplex PCR. The data hold fewer than 120,000 clones, with approximately 90% observed a single time. Findings and limits, study-wide: Relative to CD4+ cells, CD8+ T cells on average had more expanded clones. Clonal expansion by week 6 occurred in CD4+ and CD8+ blood T cells (at 0.1 to 3.0 mg/kg).

The source of this sequence is an adult with an advanced solid tumor such as melanoma, head and neck, liver or kidney cancer. The sample here was CD4+ or CD8+ T cells sorted from blood, taken in a trial of the OX40 agonist ivuxolimab. The chain is built from TRBV6-6 and TRBJ1-2, with D perhaps matching TRBD1 (5 bases). CDR3 DNA sequence: TGTGCCAGCAGTTACTCGGCAGGGAGAAACTATGGCTACACCTTC. This codes for CASSYSAGRNYGYTF.